Listed here is a single T cell receptor (beta chain). Antigen unknown. This sample was included in a study of metastatic and nonmetastatic thyroid tumors. Study at large: The authors compared repertoires across blood and tumor or nodule tissue from malignant and benign thyroid patients. Study-wide findings and caveats: Across blood and tumor, TCR beta diversity in malignant thyroid tumors was reportedly significantly higher than in benign nodules.

TCRdb reprocessed the PCR reads via MiXCR. Among approximately 32,000 clones listed, about 15% were seen once. Before thyroid surgery, none of the patients had received any treatment. The germline gives CDR1 SGHAT, CDR2 FQDESV (reference sequence). V was pared by 5 bases and J by 1 base, with 16 bases between. The CDR3 covers 16 residues. The sequencing input was blood. This clonotype originated in a male donor with papillary thyroid cancer or a benign thyroid nodule (not recorded which). Some clones in this sample may be carry-over from other donors' samples. V gene TRBV11-1 combines with J gene TRBJ2-3, with D possibly being TRBD1 (6 bases). The CDR3 reads CASSDRKFTGTDTQYF. CDR3 coding DNA: TGTGCCAGCAGCGACAGGAAGTTTACCGGCACAGATACGCAGTATTTT.